This TCR beta chain comes out of a study of blood T cell repertoires in COVID-19 (dated by TCRdb to 2019 to 2021). For the study in its entirety: The collaborator samples originated in the United States, Italy and Spain and spanned the acute and convalescent phases of COVID-19. The material from the prospective study consisted of cDNA or gDNA derived from T cells, B-cell-depleted T cells, or PBMCs. The dataset comprised deeply sampled blood TCRbeta repertoires from subjects exposed to, actively infected with, or recovered from COVID-19. The repertoires were released in a freely available public database meant as a resource for research on the immune response to SARS-CoV-2. The samples were drawn from the first 160 participants of the ongoing ImmuneRACE study and from over a thousand subjects provided by 6 global collaborators. The sample metadata nearly always contained a de-identified subject ID, COVID-19 status, age in years and sex. Where available, HLA class I and class II types were obtained from metadata supplied by the sample provider rather than from assay-based typing. The investigation overall reported the following: Clinical and demographic metadata were provided uncurated, with the amount varying by source and participant.

Another Seattle source contributed samples from volunteer blood donors who had recovered from COVID-19. Collaborating institutions collected whole blood in K2EDTA tubes following their own protocols. For TCRbeta analysis, collaborators shipped samples in one of three forms: frozen whole blood, isolated PBMCs, or DNA extracted from either of those sample types. In regard to this clone: The specificity of this receptor is unknown. Sequence at one end of the junction differs from germline and may be a read error.

Based on the germline V gene (reference sequence), the CDR1 and CDR2 sequences are SSHAT and FNYEAQ. The CDR3 spans 15 residues, from the cysteine through the phenylalanine. Of all the DNA, just the CDR3 is kept, 45 bases in frame from base 1. TCRbeta CDR3 regions were amplified from genomic DNA by means of the immunoSEQ Assay, a bias-controlled multiplex PCR. The authors' pipeline ran thus. Nucleated cell counts per sample were estimated from amplification of reference gene primers within the assay. To quantify the absolute abundance of each unique TCRbeta CDR3 rearrangement, sequence reads were collapsed and filtered. Productive Simpson clonality was computed per sample as the square root of Simpson's diversity index over productive rearrangements. TCRdb took this table from immuneACCESS and kept in-frame rearrangements with V and J called. Such tables lack part of the clones; where checked against another copy, unresolved V genes explain under half of the gap, and the rest is unexplained. Clone size and the V and J calls come from that table; the DNA yielded D and trimming. For this sample the table gives over 250,000 clones, of which 88% were detected only once. The top ten hold 0.99% of the sample.

The chain uses TRBV7-7 and TRBJ2-5, with 8 middle bases fitting TRBD1. Material: peripheral blood. This TCR came from a woman in her forties who had recovered from COVID-19. CDR3 sequence: CASSLATGAAETQYF. The DNA sequence follows: TGTGCTAGCAGCTTAGCGACAGGGGCCGCGGAGACCCAGTACTTC.